This T cell receptor beta chain is drawn from a study of T cell responses to AZD1222 COVID-19 vaccine (dated by TCRdb to the early 2020s). A note on the overall study: A total of approximately 230 trial participants underwent TCR sequencing, of whom approximately 210 received two doses of AZD1222 and roughly 25 received two doses of the MenACWY control vaccine. Trial participants were enrolled by age into subgroups of 18-55, 56-69 and 70-plus years, and about 150, 27 and 61 TCR-sequenced participants, respectively, were included in these subgroups.

With regard to this clone: No antigen is known for it. No qualities accompany the bases; no much larger clone lies one base away.

General study outcomes and caveats: Conclusions about previously exposed vaccinees are limited because only six or seven AZD1222 recipients were SARS-CoV-2 seropositive at baseline. Participants were mostly white British and included more females than males, and it was suggested by the authors that clonal diversity may have been underestimated. After two AZD1222 doses, both the breadth and the depth of spike-specific TCRs were significantly higher than at day 0 and than in MenACWY recipients. Reportedly, almost half of the unique spike-specific TCRs recognized epitopes lying outside the regions that are mutated in the B.1.351 and B.1.1.7 variants. The 56-69-year group was small, and its depth increase did not reach significance, likely because of low power. Vaccine-associated CD4 TCRs spanned the whole spike protein, with dominant responses in regions 160-218 and 743-854. No day 14 peak-response samples were available, so repertoires were characterized only after the peak T cell response.

The CDR3 regions of human TCRbeta chains were analyzed by immunosequencing. The paper's processing steps were these. Repertoire TCRs were matched against a reference library of SARS-CoV-2-specific TCRs generated with the MIRA antigen-specificity platform. Breadth meant the fraction of unique TCRs that were SARS-CoV-2-associated, whereas depth meant the fraction of total T cells that were SARS-CoV-2-associated. Using the MIRA data, every spike-specific TCR was mapped to the spike region that the TCR reacted to and assigned to either a CD4 or a CD8 class. Log10-transformed breadth and depth values were compared by one-way ANOVA with Sidak's multiple comparisons tests. TCRdb took this table from immuneACCESS and kept in-frame rearrangements with V and J called. Such tables lack part of the clones; where checked against another copy, unresolved V genes explain under half of the gap, and the rest is unexplained. V, J and clone size are those of that table, while D and trimming were read from the DNA. The sample table records some 67,000 clones; around four fifths of these occur just once. About 6% of the sample belongs to the ten largest clones.

There are 14 amino acids in the CDR3, from cysteine to phenylalanine inclusive. Only the CDR3 DNA stays, 42 bases, in frame from base 1. Trimming removed 0 bases from V and 5 bases from J, leaving 9 bases between the germline ends. CDR1 and CDR2 are read off the germline V gene (reference sequence) as LNHNV and YYDKDF. In light of the paper, this sample's time point label describes: about 28 days (+/-7) after the second vaccine dose. Because spike-specific TCR depth and breadth did not differ between the two schedules, AZD1222 recipients who got a second dose at roughly 4 weeks were pooled with those who got a second dose at roughly 12 weeks. The vaccinee samples were drawn from two UK trials, COV001 and COV002, one of which was a single-blind randomized controlled phase 2/3 trial testing AZD1222 (ChAdOx1 nCoV-19) in healthy adults. Trial participant PBMC samples were collected at day 0 and day 28 after the second dose for TCRbeta chain sequencing.

This specimen consisted of peripheral blood, obtained 28 days after the second AZD1222 dose. The source of this sequence is an adult who received the AZD1222 COVID-19 vaccine. The rearranged chain carries TRBV15 and TRBJ2-3, with a weak D call of TRBD2 (5 bases match). The nucleotide sequence reads TGTGCCACCAGCAGAGATCGGGGAGAAGATACGCAGTATTTT. It codes for CATSRDRGEDTQYF.